This TCR beta chain was retrieved from a study of blood T cell repertoires in COVID-19 (dated by TCRdb to about 2020). Regarding the complete study: Samples from collaborators originated in the United States, Italy and Spain and spanned both the acute and convalescent phases of COVID-19. The prospective study material was composed of cDNA or gDNA derived from T cells, B-cell-depleted T cells, or PBMCs. Subjects who had been exposed to COVID-19, were actively infected with it, or had recovered from it provided the deeply sampled blood TCRbeta repertoires that made up the dataset. A freely available public database, intended as a resource for researchers studying the immune response to SARS-CoV-2, is where the repertoires were released. Samples came from the ongoing ImmuneRACE study (first 160 participants) plus 1,254 subjects from 6 global collaborators. A de-identified subject ID, COVID-19 status, age in years and sex were almost always included in the sample metadata. Where HLA class I and class II types were available, the types were taken from metadata supplied by the sample provider, not from assay-based typing.

The study at large found these results: Clinical and demographic metadata were provided uncurated, with the amount varying by source and participant.

Each collaborating institution followed its own protocols to collect whole blood in K2EDTA tubes. For TCRbeta analysis, collaborator samples were shipped as frozen whole blood, as isolated PBMCs, or as DNA extracted from either sample type. The immunoSEQ Assay, a bias-controlled multiplex PCR, was used to amplify TCRbeta CDR3 regions from genomic DNA. The authors' analysis ran thus. Nucleated cell counts per sample were estimated from amplification of reference gene primers within the assay. Sequence reads were collapsed and filtered to measure the absolute abundance of every unique TCRbeta CDR3 rearrangement. For each sample, productive Simpson clonality was calculated by taking the square root of Simpson's diversity index across productive rearrangements. TCRdb re-hosts the immuneACCESS table, in-frame sequences only. Its copies lack some clones; in the studies checked, an unresolved V gene accounts for under half of them, and the cause for the rest is not known. V and J calls and clone size are copied from that table; D and trimming were computed from the DNA. For this sample the table gives roughly 76,000 clones, of which 75% to 80% were detected only once. The ten largest clones add up to around 16% of the sample.

About this clone: It lacks a known antigen. The record has no base qualities; no much larger clone is one base away.

The TCR comes from a human donor in a cohort sampled during active COVID-19. The sequenced sample consisted of peripheral blood.

The CDR3 region: CASSYSPSGSLEQYF. DNA sequence: TGTGCCAGCAGTTACTCACCTAGCGGGAGTCTCGAGCAGTACTTC. The receptor chain draws on TRBV6-6 and TRBJ2-7; 10 of the junction bases match TRBD2. V trim: 0 bases; J trim: 6 bases; unmatched bases: 5. The CDR3 contains 15 residues, cysteine and phenylalanine counted. The CDR3 DNA has 45 bases and is translated from base 1. The CDR1 and CDR2 encoded by the germline V gene (reference sequence) are MNHNY and SVGAGI.